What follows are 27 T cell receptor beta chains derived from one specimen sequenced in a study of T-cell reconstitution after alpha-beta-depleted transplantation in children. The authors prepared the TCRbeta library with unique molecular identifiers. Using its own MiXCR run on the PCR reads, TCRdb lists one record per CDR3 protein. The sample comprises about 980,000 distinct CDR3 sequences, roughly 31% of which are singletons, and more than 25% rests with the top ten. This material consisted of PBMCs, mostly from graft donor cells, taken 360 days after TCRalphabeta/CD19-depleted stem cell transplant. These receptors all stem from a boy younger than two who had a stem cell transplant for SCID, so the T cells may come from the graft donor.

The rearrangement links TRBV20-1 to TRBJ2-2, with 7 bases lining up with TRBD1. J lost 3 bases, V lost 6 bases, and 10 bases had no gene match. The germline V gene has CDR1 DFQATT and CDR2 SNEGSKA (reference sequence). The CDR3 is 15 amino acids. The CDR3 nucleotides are TGCAGTGCACCTCACAGGGGATGGTACACCGGGGAGCTGTTTTTT. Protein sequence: CSAPHRGWYTGELFF.

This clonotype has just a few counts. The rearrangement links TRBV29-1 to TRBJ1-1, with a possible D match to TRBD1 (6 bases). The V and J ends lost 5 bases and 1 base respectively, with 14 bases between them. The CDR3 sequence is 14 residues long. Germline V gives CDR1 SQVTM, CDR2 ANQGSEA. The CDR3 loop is CSVRGPQPNTEAFF. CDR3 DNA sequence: TGCAGCGTTCGGGGGCCACAGCCGAACACTGAAGCTTTCTTT.

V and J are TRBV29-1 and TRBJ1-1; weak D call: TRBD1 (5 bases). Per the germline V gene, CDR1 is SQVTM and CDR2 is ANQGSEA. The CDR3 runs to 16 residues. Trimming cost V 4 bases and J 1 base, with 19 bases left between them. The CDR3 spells CSVVGVTGKANTEAFF. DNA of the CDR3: TGCAGCGTTGTGGGGGTTACAGGTAAAGCGAACACTGAAGCTTTCTTT.

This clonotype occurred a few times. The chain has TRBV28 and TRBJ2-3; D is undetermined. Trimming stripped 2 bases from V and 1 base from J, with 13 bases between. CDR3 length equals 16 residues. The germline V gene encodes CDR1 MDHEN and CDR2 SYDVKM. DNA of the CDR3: TGTGCCAGCAGTTTAGGGGTTGCCCTTGGCACAGATACGCAGTATTTT. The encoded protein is CASSLGVALGTDTQYF.

The CDR3: CASSGRAHTEAFF. Here the CDR3 DNA reads TGTGCCAGCAGTGGCCGGGCCCACACTGAAGCTTTCTTT. The rearrangement links TRBV12-3 or TRBV12-4 to TRBJ1-1; D is uncertain. CDR3 length: 13 amino acids. Between the trimmed V and J ends, which lost 5 bases and 3 bases, there was a span of 10 bases.

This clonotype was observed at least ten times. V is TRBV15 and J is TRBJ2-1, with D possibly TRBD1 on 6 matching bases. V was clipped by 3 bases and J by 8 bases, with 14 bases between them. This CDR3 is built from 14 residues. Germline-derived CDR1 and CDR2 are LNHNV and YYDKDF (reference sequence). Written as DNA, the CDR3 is TGTGCCACCAGCAGGGAACAGGGATGGCATGAGCAGTTCTTC. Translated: CATSREQGWHEQFF.

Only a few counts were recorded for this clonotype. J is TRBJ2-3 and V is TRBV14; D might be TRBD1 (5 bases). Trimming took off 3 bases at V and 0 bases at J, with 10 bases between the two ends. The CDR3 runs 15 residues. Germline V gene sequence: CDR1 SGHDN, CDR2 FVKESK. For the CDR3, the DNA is TGTGCCAGCAGCCACCAGGACACGAGCACAGATACGCAGTATTTT. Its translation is CASSHQDTSTDTQYF.

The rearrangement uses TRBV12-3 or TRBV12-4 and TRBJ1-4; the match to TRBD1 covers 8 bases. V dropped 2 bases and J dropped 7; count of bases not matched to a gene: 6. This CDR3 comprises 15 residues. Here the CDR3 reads CASSLSQGAIEKLFF. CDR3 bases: TGTGCCAGCAGTTTATCTCAGGGGGCGATTGAAAAACTGTTTTTT.

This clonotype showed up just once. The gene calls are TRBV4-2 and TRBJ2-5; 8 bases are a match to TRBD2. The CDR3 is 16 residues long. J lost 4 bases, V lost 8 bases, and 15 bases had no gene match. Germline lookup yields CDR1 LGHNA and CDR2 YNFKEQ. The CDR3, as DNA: TGTGCCAGCTCCTACCTAAACGGGGGGGCCGGAGAGACCCAGTACTTC. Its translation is CASSYLNGGAGETQYF.

CDR3 DNA: TGTGCCAGCAGTCGTCAACTTGGACAGGGGCCAGAGCAGTACTTC. Translating gives CASSRQLGQGPEQYF. The rearrangement uses TRBV27 and TRBJ2-7; the match to TRBD1 covers 9 bases. This CDR3 comprises 15 residues. V was pared by 5 bases and J by 7 bases, with 12 bases of the junction left unmatched. CDR1 MNHEY and CDR2 SMNVEV come from the germline V gene (reference sequence).

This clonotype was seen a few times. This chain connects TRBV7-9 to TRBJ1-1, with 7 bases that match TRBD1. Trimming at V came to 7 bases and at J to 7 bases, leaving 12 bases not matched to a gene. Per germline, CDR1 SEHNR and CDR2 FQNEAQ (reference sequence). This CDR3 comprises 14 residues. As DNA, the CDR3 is TGTGCCAGCACCAAGGGGGCGGGGCGGGTTGAAGCTTTCTTT. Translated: CASTKGAGRVEAFF. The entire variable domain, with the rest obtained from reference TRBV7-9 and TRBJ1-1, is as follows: DTGVSQNPRHKITKRGQNVTFRCDPISEHNRLYWYRQTLGQGPEFLTYFQNEAQLEKSRLLSDRFSAERPKGSFSTLEIQRTEQGDSAMYLCASTKGAGRVEAFFGQGTRLTVV.

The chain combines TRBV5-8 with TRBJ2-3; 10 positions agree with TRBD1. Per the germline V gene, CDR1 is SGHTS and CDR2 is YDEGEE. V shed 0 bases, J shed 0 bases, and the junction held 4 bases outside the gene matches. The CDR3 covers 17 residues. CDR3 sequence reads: CASSLVRGQGSTDTQYF. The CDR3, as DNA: TGTGCCAGCAGCTTGGTCCGGGGACAGGGGAGCACAGATACGCAGTATTTT.

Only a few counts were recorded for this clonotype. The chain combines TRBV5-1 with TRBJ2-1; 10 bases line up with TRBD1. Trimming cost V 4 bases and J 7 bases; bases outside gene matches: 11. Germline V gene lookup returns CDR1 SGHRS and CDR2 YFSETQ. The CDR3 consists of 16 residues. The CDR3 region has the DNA TGCGCCAGCAGCCCGAGGCGGGACAGGGGTTATAATGAGCAGTTCTTC. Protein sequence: CASSPRRDRGYNEQFF.

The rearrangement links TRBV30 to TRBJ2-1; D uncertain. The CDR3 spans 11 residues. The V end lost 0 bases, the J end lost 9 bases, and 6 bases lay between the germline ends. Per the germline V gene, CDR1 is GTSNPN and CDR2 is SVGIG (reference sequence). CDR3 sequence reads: CAWSVRPEQFF. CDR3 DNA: TGTGCCTGGAGTGTACGGCCTGAGCAGTTCTTC.

The CDR3 protein is CASSEGSKTYEQYF. The DNA of the CDR3 is TGCGCCAGCAGCGAGGGGTCAAAAACGTACGAGCAGTACTTC. The chain joins TRBV5-1 to TRBJ2-7; D could derive from TRBD1 or TRBD2 (5 bases each). This CDR3 comprises 14 residues. Germline CDR1 SGHRS, CDR2 YFSETQ. Trimming cost V 4 bases and J 4 bases, with 15 bases left between them. Combining the CDR3 with reference TRBV5-1 and TRBJ2-7 gives the whole variable domain KAGVTQTPRYLIKTRGQQVTLSCSPISGHRSVSWYQQTPGQGLQFLFEYFSETQRNKGNFPGRFSGRQFSNSRSEMNVSTLELGDSALYLCASSEGSKTYEQYFGPGTRLTVT.

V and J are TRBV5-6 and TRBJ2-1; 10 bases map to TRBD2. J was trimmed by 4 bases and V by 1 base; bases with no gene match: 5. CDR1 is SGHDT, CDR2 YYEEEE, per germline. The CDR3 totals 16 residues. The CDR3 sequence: CASSLPLAGAYNEQFF. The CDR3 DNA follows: TGTGCCAGCAGCTTGCCCCTAGCGGGGGCGTACAATGAGCAGTTCTTC.

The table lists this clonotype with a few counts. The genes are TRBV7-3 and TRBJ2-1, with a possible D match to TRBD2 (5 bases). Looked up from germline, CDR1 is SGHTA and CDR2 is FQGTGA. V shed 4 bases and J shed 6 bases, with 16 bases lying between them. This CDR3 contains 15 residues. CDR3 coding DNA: TGTGCCAGCAGCTATTCGATAGGGAGCGGCAATGAGCAGTTCTTC. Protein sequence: CASSYSIGSGNEQFF.

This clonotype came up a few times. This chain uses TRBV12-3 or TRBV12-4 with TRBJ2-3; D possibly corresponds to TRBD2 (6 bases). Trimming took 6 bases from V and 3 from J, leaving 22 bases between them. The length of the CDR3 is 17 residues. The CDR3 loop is CASSRTGLGSTTDTQYF. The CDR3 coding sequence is TGTGCCAGCAGCCGGACGGGACTCGGAAGCACTACAGATACGCAGTATTTT.

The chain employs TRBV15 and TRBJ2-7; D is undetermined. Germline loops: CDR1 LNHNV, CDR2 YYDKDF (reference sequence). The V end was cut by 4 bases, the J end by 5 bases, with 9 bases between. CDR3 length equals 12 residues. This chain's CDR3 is CATSKLRDEQYF. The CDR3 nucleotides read TGTGCCACCAGCAAACTTAGGGACGAGCAGTACTTC.

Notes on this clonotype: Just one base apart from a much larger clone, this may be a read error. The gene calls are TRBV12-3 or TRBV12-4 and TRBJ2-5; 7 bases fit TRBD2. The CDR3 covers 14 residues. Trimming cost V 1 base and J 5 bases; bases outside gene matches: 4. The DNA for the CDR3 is TGTGCCAGCAGTTTAGACTGGGGAGGGGAGACCCAGTACTTC. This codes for CASSLDWGGETQYF.

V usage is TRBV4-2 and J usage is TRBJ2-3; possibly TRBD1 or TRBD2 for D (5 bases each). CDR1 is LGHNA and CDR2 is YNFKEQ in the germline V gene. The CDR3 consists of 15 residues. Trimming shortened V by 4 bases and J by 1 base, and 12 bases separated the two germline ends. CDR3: CASSLPGAGTDTQYF. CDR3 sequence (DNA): TGTGCCAGCAGCCTTCCCGGGGCGGGCACAGATACGCAGTATTTT.

This chain's CDR3 is CASSQGGGAGAGAFF. DNA for the CDR3: TGTGCCAGCAGCCAAGGGGGCGGCGCAGGGGCAGGAGCTTTCTTT. The V and J genes are TRBV3-1 and TRBJ1-1, with D tentatively TRBD1 (6 bases). Germline V lookup: CDR1 LGHDT, CDR2 YNNKEL (reference sequence). This CDR3 comprises 15 residues. V lost 1 base and J lost 10, with 19 bases in between.

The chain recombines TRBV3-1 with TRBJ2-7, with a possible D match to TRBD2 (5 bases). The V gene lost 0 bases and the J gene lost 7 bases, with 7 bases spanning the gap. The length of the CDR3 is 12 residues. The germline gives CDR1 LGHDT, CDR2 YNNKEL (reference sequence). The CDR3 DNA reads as TGTGCCAGCAGCCAAGATCAGCGGGAGCAGTACTTC. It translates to CASSQDQREQYF.

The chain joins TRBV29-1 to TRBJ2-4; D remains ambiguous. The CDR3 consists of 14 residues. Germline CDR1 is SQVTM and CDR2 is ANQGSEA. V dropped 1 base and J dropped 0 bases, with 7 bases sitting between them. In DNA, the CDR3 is TGCAGCGTTGAAGGGCCGAGAGCCAAAAACATTCAGTACTTC. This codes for CSVEGPRAKNIQYF. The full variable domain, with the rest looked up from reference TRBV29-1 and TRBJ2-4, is SAVISQKPSRDICQRGTSLTIQCQVDSQVTMMFWYRQQPGQSLTLIATANQGSEATYESGFVIDKFPISRPNLTFSTLTVSNMSPEDSSIYLCSVEGPRAKNIQYFGAGTRLSVL.

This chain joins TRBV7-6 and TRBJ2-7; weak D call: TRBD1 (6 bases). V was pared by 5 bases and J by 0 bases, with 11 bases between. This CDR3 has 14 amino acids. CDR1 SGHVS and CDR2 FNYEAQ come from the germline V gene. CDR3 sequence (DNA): TGTGCCAGCAGCGGACAGTCGAGCTCCTACGAGCAGTACTTC. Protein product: CASSGQSSSYEQYF. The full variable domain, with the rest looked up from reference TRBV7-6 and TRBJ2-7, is GAGVSQSPRYKVTKRGQDVALRCDPISGHVSLYWYRQALGQGPEFLTYFNYEAQQDKSGLPNDRFSAERPEGSISTLTIQRTEQRDSAMYRCASSGQSSSYEQYFGPGTRLTVT.

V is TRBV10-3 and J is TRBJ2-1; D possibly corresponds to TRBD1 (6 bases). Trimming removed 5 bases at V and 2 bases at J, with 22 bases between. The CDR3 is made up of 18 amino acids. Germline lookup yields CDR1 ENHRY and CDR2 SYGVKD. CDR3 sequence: CAISIGPSLRDTYNEQFF. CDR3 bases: TGTGCCATCAGTATAGGGCCATCCCTTCGGGACACCTACAATGAGCAGTTCTTC.

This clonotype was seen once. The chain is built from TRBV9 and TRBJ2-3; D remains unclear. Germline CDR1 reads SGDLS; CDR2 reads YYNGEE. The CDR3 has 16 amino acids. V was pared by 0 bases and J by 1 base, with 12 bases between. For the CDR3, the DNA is TGTGCCAGCAGCGTAGGGCCCCGCGTGGGCACAGATACGCAGTATTTT. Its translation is CASSVGPRVGTDTQYF.